The clone carrying this TCR beta chain appeared many times. Antigen specificity is unknown. This CDR3 region has 19 residues. Trimming left V 3 bases short and J 0 bases short, with 20 bases between. Germline CDR1 and CDR2: KGHSH and LQKENI. This record comes from a study of T-cell reconstitution after alpha-beta-depleted transplantation in children. General study findings and limits: From newly produced T cells came most of the T-cell counts and diversity one year after transplant. Some patients owed their high day-60 TCRbeta diversity to surviving recipient T cells and thymic progenitors. Alpha-beta T cells about two months after transplant reportedly derived from several hundred expanded graft clones.

Preparation of the TCRbeta library involved a method that used unique molecular identifiers. TCRdb recomputed calls from the PCR reads with MiXCR, one row per CDR3 protein. The data show 440,000 or so distinct CDR3 sequences, with 43% seen just once and 25% to 30% held by the top ten. The sequence came from a girl between 2 and 10 years old with aplastic anemia, due to receive a stem cell transplant. The chain is built from TRBV18 and TRBJ2-2; tentative D call: TRBD1 (5 bases). The sequenced sample was PBMCs, obtained before TCRalphabeta/CD19-depleted stem cell transplant. The CDR3 sequence is CASSPAGKYRIANTGELFF. DNA of the CDR3: TGTGCCAGCTCACCGGCAGGGAAATATCGCATCGCGAACACCGGGGAGCTGTTTTTT.